The 31 T cell receptor beta chains below were found in one sample sequenced in a study of T cell responses to AZD1222 COVID-19 vaccine. This table comes from immunoSEQ multiplex PCR, and its TCRdb copy is limited to in-frame clones, with some not included. The sample has 85,000 to 95,000 clones, 70% to 90% seen once. The sample in question was peripheral blood, obtained 28 days after the second AZD1222 dose. Receptors originate from an adult who received the AZD1222 COVID-19 vaccine.

This sequence joins TRBV3-1 (or the pseudogene TRBV3-2) and TRBJ1-4; D unresolved. This CDR3 contains 11 residues. Germline CDR1 is LGHDT and CDR2 is YNNKEL (reference sequence). V shed 3 bases and J shed 15 bases, with 11 bases lying between them. The DNA for the CDR3 is TGTGCCAGCAGCCAGTCGGATGCGGTGTTTTTT. Amino acid sequence: CASSQSDAVFF.

The CDR3 DNA is TGTGCCAGCAGTGAACAGGGGGCGCATCAGCCCCAGCATTTT. Translation: CASSEQGAHQPQHF. The chain uses TRBV2 and TRBJ1-5; 8 bases align to TRBD1. The germline V gene has CDR1 SNHLY and CDR2 FYNNEI. J was trimmed by 5 bases and V by 2 bases; bases with no gene match: 2. The CDR3 is 14 amino acids.

This rearrangement joins TRBV4-1 to TRBJ2-5; D tentatively fits TRBD1 or TRBD2 (5 bases each). Trimming took off 4 bases at V and 3 bases at J, with 18 bases between the two ends. The CDR3 is 16 residues long. From germline, CDR1 is MGHRA and CDR2 YSYEKL. In DNA, the CDR3 is TGCGCCAGCAGCCCGCGGCAGGTGGGGGTCAAAGAGACCCAGTACTTC. Encoded protein: CASSPRQVGVKETQYF.

This clone was seen a single time. V is TRBV5-5 and J is TRBJ1-2, with D uncertain. The V end was cut by 1 base, the J end by 5 bases, with 9 bases between. CDR1 and CDR2 (germline): SGHKS, YYEKEE (reference sequence). This CDR3 has 13 residues. Written as DNA, the CDR3 is TGTGCCAGCAGCTTGAACCGGGGATATGGCTACACCTTC. Translated: CASSLNRGYGYTF.

The gene calls are TRBV19 and TRBJ1-4; D not resolved. The CDR3 extends over 16 amino acids. Trimming pared 6 bases from V and 4 bases from J, leaving 18 bases between. Germline CDR1 LNHDA, CDR2 SQIVND (reference sequence). The CDR3 DNA reads as TGTGCCAGTAGAAATAGAGGACGGAGTCTTAATGAAAAACTGTTTTTT. Translated: CASRNRGRSLNEKLFF.

This sequence joins TRBV4-2 and TRBJ2-7, with D unresolved. This CDR3 comprises 14 residues. V gave up 0 bases and J gave up 0 bases, with 6 bases separating them. Per the germline V gene, CDR1 is LGHNA and CDR2 is YNFKEQ. CDR3: CASSQDLGSYEQYF. CDR3 bases: TGTGCCAGCAGCCAAGATTTAGGCTCCTACGAGCAGTACTTC.

This chain connects TRBV6-2 or TRBV6-3 to TRBJ1-2; 7 bases map to TRBD1. This CDR3 contains 16 residues. The germline V gene encodes CDR1 MNHEY and CDR2 SVGEGT. V was clipped by 2 bases and J by 6 bases; unmatched bases: 12. CDR3 nucleotide sequence: TGTGCCAGCAGTTACGGGCGACAGGGAGCAGGGGATGGCTACACCTTC. It codes for CASSYGRQGAGDGYTF.

J is TRBJ2-2 and V is TRBV11-2; D not resolved. The CDR3 covers 14 residues. The germline V gene has CDR1 SGHAT and CDR2 FQNNGV. V was clipped by 1 base and J by 2 bases, with 5 bases between them. The CDR3 reads CASSLGLNTGELFF. CDR3 in DNA: TGTGCCAGCAGCTTAGGGCTTAACACCGGGGAGCTGTTTTTT.

The chain couples TRBV5-1 to TRBJ2-2; D unclear. Deletions cut 2 bases from V and 5 bases from J, with 13 bases between. The CDR3 sequence is 15 residues long. CDR1 and CDR2 from the germline V gene are SGHRS and YFSETQ. The CDR3 coding sequence is TGCGCCAGCAGCTTCTTCCAGGTCGGTACCGGGGAGCTGTTTTTT. Its translation is CASSFFQVGTGELFF.

This chain uses TRBV4-3 with TRBJ1-6, with D possibly TRBD1 on 6 matching bases. Between the trimmed V and J ends, which lost 4 bases and 10 bases, there was a span of 14 bases. Germline V gene sequence: CDR1 LGHNA, CDR2 YSLEER. The CDR3 loop spans 14 amino acids. The CDR3 region has the DNA TGCGCCAGCAGCCTGGACAGTGTCTTATCACCCCTCCACTTT. This sequence encodes CASSLDSVLSPLHF.

The chain links TRBV9 to TRBJ1-4; 8 positions agree with TRBD1. From germline, CDR1 is SGDLS and CDR2 YYNGEE. Trimming removed 2 bases from V and 7 bases from J; junction bases left unmatched: 4. CDR3 size: 14 residues. The CDR3 sequence is CASSVGTGSEKLFF. CDR3 bases: TGTGCCAGCAGCGTGGGGACAGGAAGTGAAAAACTGTTTTTT.

This clone appeared a few times. The chain recombines TRBV24-1 with TRBJ2-1; 9 nucleotides agree with TRBD1. CDR1 is KGHDR, CDR2 SFDVKD, per germline. The CDR3 contains 13 residues. CDR3 in amino acids: CAPGDRGWNEQFF. In DNA, the CDR3 is TGTGCGCCGGGAGACAGGGGGTGGAATGAGCAGTTCTTC.

Only a few counts were recorded for this clone. The J gene is TRBJ1-6, the V gene TRBV19; unclear D gene. The CDR3 covers 14 residues. Germline V gene sequence: CDR1 LNHDA, CDR2 SQIVND (reference sequence). V shed 9 bases and J shed 0 bases, with 9 bases lying between them. CDR3 residues: CASRFTSYNSPLHF. CDR3 nucleotides: TGTGCCAGCCGCTTTACCTCCTATAATTCACCCCTCCACTTT.

The J gene is TRBJ2-1, the V gene TRBV11-2; perhaps TRBD2 as D (6 bases). The CDR3 spans 13 residues. The V gene's germline CDR1 is SGHAT and CDR2 FQNNGV. The germline V and J ends were trimmed by 8 bases and 5 bases, with 13 bases remaining between them. This CDR3 is CASRVADDNEQFF. In DNA form, the CDR3 reads TGTGCCAGCCGGGTAGCGGACGACAATGAGCAGTTCTTC. The variable domain in full, with the rest retrieved from reference TRBV11-2 and TRBJ2-1, is EAGVAQSPRYKIIEKRQSVAFWCNPISGHATLYWYQQILGQGPKLLIQFQNNGVVDDSQLPKDRFSAERLKGVDSTLKIQPAKLEDSAVYLCASRVADDNEQFFGPGTRLTVL.

This chain uses TRBV5-5 with TRBJ1-5; D may be TRBD1 (6 bases). The CDR3 runs to 13 residues. Per the germline V gene, CDR1 is SGHKS and CDR2 is YYEKEE (reference sequence). Trimming took off 3 bases at V and 7 bases at J, with 11 bases between the two ends. The CDR3: CASSSHRDQPQHF. The DNA for the CDR3 is TGTGCCAGCAGCTCGCACAGGGACCAGCCCCAGCATTTT.

The J gene is TRBJ2-7, the V gene TRBV4-1, with a possible D match to TRBD1 (5 bases). The V end was cut by 3 bases, the J end by 0 bases, with 15 bases between. This CDR3 has 16 residues. Germline V gene sequence: CDR1 MGHRA, CDR2 YSYEKL. The CDR3 nucleotides are TGCGCCAGCAGCCAGACCCAGACAGTGAGCTCCTACGAGCAGTACTTC. Protein: CASSQTQTVSSYEQYF.

V usage is TRBV9 and J usage is TRBJ1-2; 9 bases map to TRBD1. Germline trimming cut 0 bases from V and 7 bases from J; bases unmatched to any gene: 4. The germline V gene has CDR1 SGDLS and CDR2 YYNGEE. This CDR3 comprises 14 residues. The CDR3 region has the DNA TGTGCCAGCAGCGTAGCGGGACAGGGAAGTGGCTACACCTTC. It specifies CASSVAGQGSGYTF.

The rearrangement links TRBV6-2 or TRBV6-3 to TRBJ2-5; D is possibly TRBD1 (5 bases). Trimming cost V 2 bases and J 0 bases, with 10 bases left between them. The CDR3 runs 15 residues. Germline CDR1 is MNHEY and CDR2 is SVGEGT. CDR3 nucleotide sequence: TGTGCCAGCAGTTACCACAGGACCCACCAAGAGACCCAGTACTTC. It encodes CASSYHRTHQETQYF.

The chain carries TRBV10-1 and TRBJ2-7; 7 bases map to TRBD1. The trim removed 6 bases at V and 2 bases at J, leaving 4 bases unmatched. The germline CDR1 and CDR2 sequences are WNHNN and SYGVQD (reference sequence). The CDR3 loop spans 13 amino acids. In DNA, the CDR3 is TGCGCCAGCAGCAGACAGGGAACCTACGAGCAGTACTTC. It yields the protein CASSRQGTYEQYF.

The J gene is TRBJ2-7, the V gene TRBV21-1; the table's TRBD2 call for D was not verified on the DNA. TRBV21-1 corresponds to a pseudogene. This CDR3 contains 14 residues. The CDR3 loop is CASSTPGKRHEQYF. CDR3 nucleotide sequence: TGTGCCAGCAGCACCCCGGGAAAAAGGCACGAGCAGTACTTC.

This chain connects TRBV5-4 to TRBJ1-2, with D possibly TRBD1 on 5 matching bases. V lost 4 bases, J lost 8 bases, and 18 bases lay in between. In germline, CDR1 is SGHNT, CDR2 YYREEE (reference sequence). This CDR3 is 14 amino acids long. CDR3 sequence: CASSPSTASRGYTF. CDR3 nucleotides: TGTGCCAGCAGCCCGTCGACAGCCAGTCGGGGCTACACCTTC.

The chain combines TRBV11-2 with TRBJ1-2; D unclear. The CDR3 consists of 14 residues. Germline-derived CDR1 and CDR2 are SGHAT and FQNNGV. With 1 base removed from V and 1 base from J, the gap between germline ends came to 7 bases. DNA of the CDR3: TGTGCCAGCAGCTTAGCGGGCAGTAACTATGGCTACACCTTC. Its translation is CASSLAGSNYGYTF.

DNA of the CDR3: TGTGCCAGCAGCGATCGCCGAACTAATCAGCCCCAGCATTTT. It codes for CASSDRRTNQPQHF. This sequence joins TRBV7-6 and TRBJ1-5; D gene ambiguous. The CDR3 is 14 amino acids. Trimming cost V 5 bases and J 4 bases, with 12 bases left between them. Germline V gene data show CDR1 as SGHVS and CDR2 as FNYEAQ.

The chain recombines TRBV6-5 with TRBJ1-1; 8 bases align to TRBD1. V shed 6 bases and J 2 bases; nucleotides not matched to a gene: 8. This CDR3 has 15 residues. Germline assignment: CDR1 MNHEY and CDR2 SVGAGI. DNA for the CDR3: TGTGCCAGCAGCGACGGGACAGGCGTTAACACTGAAGCTTTCTTT. Translated, it gives CASSDGTGVNTEAFF.

This chain uses TRBV2 with TRBJ1-4, with D uncertain. This CDR3 contains 16 residues. With 4 bases removed from V and 1 base from J, the gap between germline ends came to 13 bases. CDR1 is SNHLY, CDR2 FYNNEI, per germline. The CDR3, as DNA: TGTGCCAGCAGTGTCTCTTCCGGGGTAACTAATGAAAAACTGTTTTTT. Amino acids: CASSVSSGVTNEKLFF.

This clone was detected only once. Being one base from a much bigger clone, this may be a read error. V gene TRBV6-2 or TRBV6-3 combines with J gene TRBJ2-2, with unresolved D. The V end was cut by 0 bases, the J end by 1 base, with 0 bases between. In germline, CDR1 is MNHEY, CDR2 SVGEGT. CDR3 length: 13 amino acids. CDR3 nucleotides: TGTGCCAGCAGTTACTCGAACACCGGGGAGCTGTTTTTT. As protein: CASSYSNTGELFF.

The chain joins TRBV28 to TRBJ2-1, with 15 positions matching TRBD2. The length of the CDR3 is 18 residues. V shed 5 bases and J 8 bases; nucleotides not matched to a gene: 13. Germline V gene lookup returns CDR1 MDHEN and CDR2 SYDVKM. CDR3 residues: CASSLRGLAGGPFHEQFF. The CDR3 DNA reads TGTGCCAGCAGTCTCAGAGGACTAGCGGGGGGGCCTTTCCATGAGCAGTTCTTC.

This clone was observed a single time. V gene TRBV5-1 combines with J gene TRBJ2-1, with 9 positions matching TRBD1. The CDR3 has 16 residues. Germline V gene lookup returns CDR1 SGHRS and CDR2 YFSETQ. The trim removed 7 bases at V and 8 bases at J, leaving 16 bases unmatched. In nucleotides, the CDR3 is TGCGCCAGCTCCCACTGGGGGGACAGGGACTTTGATGAGCAGTTCTTC. This translates into CASSHWGDRDFDEQFF.

The rearrangement uses TRBV6-5 and TRBJ2-5, with 8 positions matching TRBD2. The length of the CDR3 is 13 residues. CDR1 and CDR2 from the germline V gene are MNHEY and SVGAGI. With V trimmed by 4 bases and J by 4 bases, 2 bases remained unmatched. In DNA form, the CDR3 reads TGTGCCAGCAGTTCCGGACTAGCAGAGACCCAGTACTTC. Translation gives CASSSGLAETQYF.

V and J are TRBV28 and TRBJ1-2, with D perhaps TRBD1 (6 bases). Per germline, CDR1 MDHEN and CDR2 SYDVKM. The V end lost 6 bases, the J end lost 4 bases, and 24 bases lay between the germline ends. This CDR3 spans 17 amino acids. CDR3 in DNA: TGTGCCAGCAGCCGCCTTACTACAGGGTTTTGGTTCTATGGCTACACCTTC. This gives the protein CASSRLTTGFWFYGYTF.

The gene calls are TRBV5-1 and TRBJ2-7; TRBD1 matches at 10 bases. The CDR3 covers 15 residues. V lost 4 bases and J lost 1; bases outside the gene matches: 5. Germline CDR1 is SGHRS and CDR2 is YFSETQ. The DNA of the CDR3 is TGCGCCAGCAGCGGGTGGACAGGGGGATCCTACGAGCAGTACTTC. Protein product: CASSGWTGGSYEQYF.